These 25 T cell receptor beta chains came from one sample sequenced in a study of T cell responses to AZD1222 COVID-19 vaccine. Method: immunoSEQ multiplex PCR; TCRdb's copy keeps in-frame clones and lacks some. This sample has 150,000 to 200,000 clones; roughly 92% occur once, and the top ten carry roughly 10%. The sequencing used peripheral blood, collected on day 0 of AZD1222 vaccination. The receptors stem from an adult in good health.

CDR3 nucleotides: TGTGCCAGCAGCTTAGGGACAGGGGGCAATCAGCCCCAGCATTTT. Encoded protein: CASSLGTGGNQPQHF. The rearrangement links TRBV5-6 to TRBJ1-5, with TRBD1 identical over 10 bases. The V segment lost 2 bases and the J segment 2 bases; nucleotides outside the gene matches: 1. CDR1 and CDR2 (germline): SGHDT, YYEEEE. The CDR3 sequence is 15 residues long.

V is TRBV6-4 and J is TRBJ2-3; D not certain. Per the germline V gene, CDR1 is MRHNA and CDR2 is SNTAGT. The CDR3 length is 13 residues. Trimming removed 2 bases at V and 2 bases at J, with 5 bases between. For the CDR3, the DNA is TGTGCCAGCAGTGACCAGGCCACAGATACGCAGTATTTT. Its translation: CASSDQATDTQYF.

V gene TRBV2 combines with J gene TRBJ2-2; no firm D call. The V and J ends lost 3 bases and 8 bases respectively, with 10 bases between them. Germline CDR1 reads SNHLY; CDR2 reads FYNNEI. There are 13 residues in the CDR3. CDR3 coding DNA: TGTGCCAGCAGTGAGTCAGGCCGGGGGGAGCTGTTTTTT. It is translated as CASSESGRGELFF.

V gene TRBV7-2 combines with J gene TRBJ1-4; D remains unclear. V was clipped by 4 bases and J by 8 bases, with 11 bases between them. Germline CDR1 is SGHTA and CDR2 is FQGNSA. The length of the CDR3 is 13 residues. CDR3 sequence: CASSSLGPEKLFF. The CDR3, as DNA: TGTGCCAGCAGCTCCCTCGGACCCGAAAAACTGTTTTTT.

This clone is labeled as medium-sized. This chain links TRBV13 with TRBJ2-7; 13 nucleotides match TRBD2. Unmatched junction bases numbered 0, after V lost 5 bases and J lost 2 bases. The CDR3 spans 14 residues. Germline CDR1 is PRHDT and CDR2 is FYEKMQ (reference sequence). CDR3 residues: CASSTSGRAYEQYF. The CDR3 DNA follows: TGTGCCAGCAGCACTAGCGGGAGGGCCTACGAGCAGTACTTC.

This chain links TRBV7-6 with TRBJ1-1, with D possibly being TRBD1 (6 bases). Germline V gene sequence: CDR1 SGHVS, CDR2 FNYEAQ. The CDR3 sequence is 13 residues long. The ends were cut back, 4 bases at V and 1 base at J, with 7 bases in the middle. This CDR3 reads CASSYRANTEAFF. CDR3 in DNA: TGTGCCAGCAGCTACAGGGCGAACACTGAAGCTTTCTTT.

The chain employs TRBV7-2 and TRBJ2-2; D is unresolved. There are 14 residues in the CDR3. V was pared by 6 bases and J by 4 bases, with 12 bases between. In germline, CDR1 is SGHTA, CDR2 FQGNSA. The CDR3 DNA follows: TGTGCCAGCAGAGCTGGGCCTAGCACCGGGGAGCTGTTTTTT. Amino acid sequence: CASRAGPSTGELFF. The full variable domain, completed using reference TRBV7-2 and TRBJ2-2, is GAGVSQSPSNKVTEKGKDVELRCDPISGHTALYWYRQSLGQGLEFLIYFQGNSAPDKSGLPSDRFSAERTGGSVSTLTIQRTQQEDSAVYLCASRAGPSTGELFFGEGSRLTVL.

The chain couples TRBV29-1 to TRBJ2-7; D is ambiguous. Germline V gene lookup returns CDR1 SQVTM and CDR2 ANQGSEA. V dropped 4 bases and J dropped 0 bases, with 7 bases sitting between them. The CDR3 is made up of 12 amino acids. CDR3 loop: CSVGWSSYEQYF. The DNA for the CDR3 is TGCAGCGTTGGGTGGAGCTCCTACGAGCAGTACTTC.

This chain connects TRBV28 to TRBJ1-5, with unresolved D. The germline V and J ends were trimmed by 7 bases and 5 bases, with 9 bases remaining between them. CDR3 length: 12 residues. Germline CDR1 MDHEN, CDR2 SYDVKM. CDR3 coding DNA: TGTGCCAGCACCCCGGGTTATCAGCCCCAGCATTTT. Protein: CASTPGYQPQHF.

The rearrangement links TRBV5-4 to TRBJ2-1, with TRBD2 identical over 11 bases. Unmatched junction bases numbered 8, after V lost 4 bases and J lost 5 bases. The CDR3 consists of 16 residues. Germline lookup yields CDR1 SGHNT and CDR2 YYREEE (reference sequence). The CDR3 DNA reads TGTGCCAGCAGCCGGGGTAGCGGGAGGGGAAACAATGAGCAGTTCTTC. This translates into CASSRGSGRGNNEQFF.

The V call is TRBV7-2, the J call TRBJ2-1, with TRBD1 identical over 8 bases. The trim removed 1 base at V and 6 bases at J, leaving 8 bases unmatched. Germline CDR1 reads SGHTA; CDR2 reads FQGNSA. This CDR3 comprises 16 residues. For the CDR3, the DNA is TGTGCCAGCAGCTTAGTCGCGGGGACAGGCTTCAATGAGCAGTTCTTC. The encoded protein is CASSLVAGTGFNEQFF.

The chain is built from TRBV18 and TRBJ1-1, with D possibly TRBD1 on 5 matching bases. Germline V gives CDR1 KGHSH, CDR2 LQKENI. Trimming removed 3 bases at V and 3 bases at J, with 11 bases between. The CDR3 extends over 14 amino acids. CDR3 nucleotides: TGTGCCAGCTCACCTTCACGGGGGGACACTGAAGCTTTCTTT. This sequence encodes CASSPSRGDTEAFF.

The CDR3 DNA follows: TGTGCCAGCAGCCGAGTAGAACCGGGACAGGGGGCTGAAGCTTTCTTT. Translated, it gives CASSRVEPGQGAEAFF. This rearrangement joins TRBV4-2 to TRBJ1-1, with 11 nucleotides matching TRBD1. The CDR3 runs 16 residues. Germline trimming cut 4 bases from V and 6 bases from J; bases unmatched to any gene: 10. CDR1 LGHNA and CDR2 YNFKEQ come from the germline V gene.

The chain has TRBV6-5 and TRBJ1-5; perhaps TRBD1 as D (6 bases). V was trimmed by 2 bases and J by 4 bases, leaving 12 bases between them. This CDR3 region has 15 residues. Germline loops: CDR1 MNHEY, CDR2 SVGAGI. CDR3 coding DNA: TGTGCCAGCAGTTACCCGGGACAAGCAAATCAGCCCCAGCATTTT. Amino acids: CASSYPGQANQPQHF.

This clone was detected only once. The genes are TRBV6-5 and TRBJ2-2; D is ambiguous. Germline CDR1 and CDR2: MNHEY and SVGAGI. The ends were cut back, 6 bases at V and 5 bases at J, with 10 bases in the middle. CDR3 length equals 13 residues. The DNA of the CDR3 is TGTGCCAGCAGGGCTAGTCTAACCGGGGAGCTGTTTTTT. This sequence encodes CASRASLTGELFF.

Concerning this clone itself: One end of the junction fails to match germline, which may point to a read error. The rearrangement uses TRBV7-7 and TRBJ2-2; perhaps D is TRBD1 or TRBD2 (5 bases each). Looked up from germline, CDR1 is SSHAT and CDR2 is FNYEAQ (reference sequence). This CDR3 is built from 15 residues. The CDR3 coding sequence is TGTGCTAGCAGCTTAGAGGGGCGAGGGACCGGGGAGCTGTTTTTT. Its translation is CASSLEGRGTGELFF.

In DNA form, the CDR3 reads TGTGCCAGTAGTTACCCGACAGGGGGCGCTACCAAAAACATTCAGTACTTC. Encoded protein: CASSYPTGGATKNIQYF. The rearrangement joins TRBV19 to TRBJ2-4; 10 bases map to TRBD1. The CDR3 is 17 amino acids. V lost 5 bases and J lost 2; bases outside the gene matches: 9. The germline gives CDR1 LNHDA, CDR2 SQIVND (reference sequence).

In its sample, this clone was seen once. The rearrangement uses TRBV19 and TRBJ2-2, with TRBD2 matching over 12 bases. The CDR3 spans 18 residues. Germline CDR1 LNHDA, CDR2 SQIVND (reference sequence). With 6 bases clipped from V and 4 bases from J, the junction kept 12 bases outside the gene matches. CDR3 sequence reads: CASRLHLAGGPSTGELFF. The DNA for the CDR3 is TGTGCCAGTAGGTTGCACCTAGCGGGAGGGCCGTCCACCGGGGAGCTGTTTTTT.

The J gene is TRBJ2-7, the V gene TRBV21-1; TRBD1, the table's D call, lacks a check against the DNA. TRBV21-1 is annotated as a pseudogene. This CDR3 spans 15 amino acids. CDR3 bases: TGTGGGAGGGGGACAGCTAGACCCATTCCCTACGAGCAGTACTTC. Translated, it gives CGRGTARPIPYEQYF.

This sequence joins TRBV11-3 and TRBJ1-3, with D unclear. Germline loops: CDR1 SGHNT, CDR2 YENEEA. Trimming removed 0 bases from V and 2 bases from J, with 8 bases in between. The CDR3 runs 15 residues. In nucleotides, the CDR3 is TGTGCCAGCAGCTTAGACGGCAGGACTGGAAACACCATATATTTT. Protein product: CASSLDGRTGNTIYF.

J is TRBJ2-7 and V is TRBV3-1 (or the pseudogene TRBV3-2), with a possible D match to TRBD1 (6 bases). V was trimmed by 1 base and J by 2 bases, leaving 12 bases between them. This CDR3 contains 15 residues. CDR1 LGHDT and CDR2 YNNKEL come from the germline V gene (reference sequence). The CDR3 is CASSQGQVLTYEQYF. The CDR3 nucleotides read TGTGCCAGCAGCCAAGGACAGGTCCTTACCTACGAGCAGTACTTC.

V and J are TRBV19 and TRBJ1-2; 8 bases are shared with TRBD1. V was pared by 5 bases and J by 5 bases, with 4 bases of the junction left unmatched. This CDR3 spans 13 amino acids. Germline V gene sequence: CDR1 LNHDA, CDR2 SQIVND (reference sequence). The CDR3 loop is CASSAGQDYGYTF. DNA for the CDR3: TGTGCCAGTAGTGCGGGACAGGATTATGGCTACACCTTC.

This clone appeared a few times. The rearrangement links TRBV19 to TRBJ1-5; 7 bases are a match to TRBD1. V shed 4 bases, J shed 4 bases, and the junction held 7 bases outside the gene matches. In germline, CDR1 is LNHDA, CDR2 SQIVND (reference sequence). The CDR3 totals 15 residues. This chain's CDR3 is CASSRGGGWNQPQHF. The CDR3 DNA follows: TGTGCCAGTAGTAGGGGAGGGGGCTGGAATCAGCCCCAGCATTTT.

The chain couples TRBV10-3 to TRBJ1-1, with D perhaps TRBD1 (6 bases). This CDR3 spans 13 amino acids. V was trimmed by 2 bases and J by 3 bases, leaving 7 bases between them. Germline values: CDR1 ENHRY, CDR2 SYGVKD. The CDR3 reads CAISEGQYTEAFF. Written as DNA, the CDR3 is TGTGCCATCAGTGAGGGACAGTACACTGAAGCTTTCTTT.

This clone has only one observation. The CDR3 sequence: CASTPNQASGRGFQRPGELFF. The DNA of the CDR3 is TGTGCCAGTACCCCGAATCAGGCTAGCGGGAGGGGATTCCAACGACCCGGGGAGCTGTTTTTT. V gene TRBV19 combines with J gene TRBJ2-2; 12 bases line up with TRBD2. J was trimmed by 6 bases and V by 7 bases; bases with no gene match: 24. Germline V gene data show CDR1 as LNHDA and CDR2 as SQIVND (reference sequence). The CDR3 runs 21 residues.